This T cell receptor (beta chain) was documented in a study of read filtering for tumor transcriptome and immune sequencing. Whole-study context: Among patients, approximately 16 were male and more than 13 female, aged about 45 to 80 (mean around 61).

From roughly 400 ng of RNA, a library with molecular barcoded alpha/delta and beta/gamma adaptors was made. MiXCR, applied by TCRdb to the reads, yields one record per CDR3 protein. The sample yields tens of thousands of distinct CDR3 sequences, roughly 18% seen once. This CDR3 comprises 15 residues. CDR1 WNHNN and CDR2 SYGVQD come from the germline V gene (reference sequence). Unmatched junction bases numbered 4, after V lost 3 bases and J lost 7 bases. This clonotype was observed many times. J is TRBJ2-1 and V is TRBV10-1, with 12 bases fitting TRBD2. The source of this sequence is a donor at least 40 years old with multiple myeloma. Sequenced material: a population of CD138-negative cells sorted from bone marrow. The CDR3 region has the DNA TGCGCCAGCAGTGAAGACCTAGCGGGAGGGAATGAGCAGTTCTTC. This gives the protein CASSEDLAGGNEQFF.